The TCR beta chain under discussion was sequenced for a study of T cell responses to AZD1222 COVID-19 vaccine. General study findings and limits: Spike-specific TCR breadth and depth went up after people got two AZD1222 doses. Baseline serology detected seropositivity in only 5 or 6 AZD1222 recipients. Donors skewed white British and female; clonal diversity was possibly underestimated.

Trimming left V 4 bases short and J 5 bases short, with 18 bases between. This CDR3 comprises 14 residues. The germline CDR1 and CDR2 sequences are GTSNPN and SVGIG (reference sequence). Profiling relied on immunoSEQ multiplex PCR, and the TCRdb table lists in-frame clones only, not all of them. Of around 160,000 clones in the sample, 91% were seen once. Comments on this clone: As yet, its antigen is unknown.

The sample here was peripheral blood, taken 28 days after the second AZD1222 dose. The sequence came from an adult who received the AZD1222 COVID-19 vaccine. The chain is built from TRBV30 and TRBJ2-7, with a possible D match to TRBD1 (6 bases). CDR3 coding DNA: TGTGCCTGGAAACAGGACTGGGGGCGGGACGAGCAGTACTTC. This gives the protein CAWKQDWGRDEQYF.